This TCR beta chain was identified during a study of Graves' ophthalmopathy and Graves' hyperthyroidism. Trimming left V 6 bases short and J 0 bases short, with 12 bases between. Germline values: CDR1 DFQATT, CDR2 SNEGSKA (reference sequence). The CDR3 is made up of 13 amino acids. Scientists amplified the TCR beta CDR3 regions from RNA transcripts. RT-PCR with HTBI primers came first, then second-round multiplex PCR. TCRdb itself ran the multiplex PCR reads through MiXCR, one entry per CDR3 protein. The top ten clones hold roughly 10% of a sample with around 1,200,000 distinct CDR3 sequences, roughly two fifths of them seen once.

This chain joins TRBV20-1 and TRBJ2-7; TRBD2 is a possible D gene (5 bases). This clonotype was sampled from an adult man with Graves' hyperthyroidism. Sequenced: peripheral blood or thyroid tissue (not recorded which). The CDR3 nucleotides read TGCAGTGCGCTTGGACTCAACTCCTACGAGCAGTACTTC. Amino acid sequence: CSALGLNSYEQYF.